This T cell receptor (beta chain) stems from a study of blood T cell repertoires in COVID-19. Study information: Sample material is recorded as cDNA or gDNA derived from T cells, B-cell-depleted T cells, or PBMCs.

The CDR3 has 16 amino acids. In germline, CDR1 is LNHDA, CDR2 SQIVND (reference sequence). V dropped 9 bases and J dropped 4; count of bases not matched to a gene: 10. TCRdb keeps only in-frame clones here, not all; method: immunoSEQ multiplex PCR. The sample records around 150,000 clones, more than 75% being singletons. The study drew participants aged roughly 18 to 89 years from some 24 US areas. Participants' own reports of clinical history determined their cohort assignment. The rearrangement links TRBV19 to TRBJ2-2; 11 bases are shared with TRBD1. This TCR came from a man aged 40-49 years who had recovered from COVID-19. The specimen was PBMCs or T cells enriched from blood (not recorded which). The CDR3 loop reads CASSNGQGAGTGELFF. The CDR3 DNA reads as TGTGCCAGCTCGAATGGACAGGGGGCGGGCACCGGGGAGCTGTTTTTT.